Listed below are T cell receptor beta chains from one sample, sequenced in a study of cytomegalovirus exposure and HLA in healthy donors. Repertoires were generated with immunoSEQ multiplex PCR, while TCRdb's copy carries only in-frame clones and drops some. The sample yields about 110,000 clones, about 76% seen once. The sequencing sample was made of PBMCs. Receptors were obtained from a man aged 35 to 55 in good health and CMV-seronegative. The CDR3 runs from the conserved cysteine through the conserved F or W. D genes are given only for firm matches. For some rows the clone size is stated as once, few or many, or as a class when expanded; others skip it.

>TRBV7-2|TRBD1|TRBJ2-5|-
CASSPQDRGSETQYF
TGTGCCAGCAGCCCTCAGGACAGGGGTTCGGAGACCCAGTACTTC
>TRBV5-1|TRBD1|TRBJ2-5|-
CASSLGGSQETQYF
TGCGCCAGCAGCTTAGGGGGCTCTCAAGAGACCCAGTACTTC
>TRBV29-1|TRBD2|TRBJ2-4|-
CSVEDRLAAKNIQYF
TGCAGCGTTGAAGATCGACTAGCGGCAAAAAACATTCAGTACTTC
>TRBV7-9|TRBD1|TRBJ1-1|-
CASSLLDGTGVAFF
TGTGCCAGCAGCCTACTCGACGGGACAGGGGTTGCTTTCTTT
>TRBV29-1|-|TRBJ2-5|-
CSVRGGYQETQYF
TGCAGCGTCAGGGGAGGGTACCAAGAGACCCAGTACTTC
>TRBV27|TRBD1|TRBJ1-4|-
CASRGTGVGEKLFF
TGTGCCAGCAGGGGGACAGGGGTGGGGGAAAAACTGTTTTTT
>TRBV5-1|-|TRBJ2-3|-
CASSLGLTDTQYF
TGCGCCAGCAGCTTGGGTCTCACAGATACGCAGTATTTT
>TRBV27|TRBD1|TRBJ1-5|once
CASSIGQGGNQPQHF
TGTGCCAGCAGTATAGGACAGGGGGGCAATCAGCCCCAGCATTTT
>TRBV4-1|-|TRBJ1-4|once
CASRRQYTRATNEKLFF
TGCGCCAGCAGGAGACAGTACACTCGAGCAACTAATGAAAAACTGTTTTTT
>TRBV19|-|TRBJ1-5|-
CASSIVSYYSNQPQHF
TGTGCCAGTAGTATAGTCAGTTACTATAGCAATCAGCCCCAGCATTTT
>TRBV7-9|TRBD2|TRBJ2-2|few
CASSATSGGLSTGELFF
TGTGCCAGCAGCGCAACTAGCGGGGGCCTATCCACCGGGGAGCTGTTTTTT
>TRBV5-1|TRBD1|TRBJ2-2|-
CASSLRTGSEELFF
TGCGCCAGCAGCCTACGGACAGGGTCTGAGGAGCTGTTTTTT
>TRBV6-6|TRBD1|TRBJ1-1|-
CASTNGQVLNTEAFF
TGTGCCAGCACCAACGGACAGGTACTGAACACTGAAGCTTTCTTT
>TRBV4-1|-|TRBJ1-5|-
CASSQDTAGFYEEPQHF
TGCGCCAGCAGCCAAGATACGGCGGGTTTCTACGAGGAGCCCCAGCATTTT
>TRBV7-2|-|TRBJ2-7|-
CASSLLLYEQYF
TGTGCCAGCAGCTTACTATTATACGAGCAGTACTTC
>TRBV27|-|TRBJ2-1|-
CSSKRVGVAIKDNEQFF
TGTAGCAGCAAGCGGGTAGGAGTAGCGATAAAAGACAATGAGCAGTTCTTC
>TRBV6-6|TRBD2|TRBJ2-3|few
CASSRGGTDTQYF
TGTGCCAGCAGTCGCGGGGGTACAGATACGCAGTATTTT
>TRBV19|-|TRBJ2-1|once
CASSIVAGRYNEQFF
TGTGCCAGTAGTATCGTGGCGGGGCGTTACAATGAGCAGTTCTTC
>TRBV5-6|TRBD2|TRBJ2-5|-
CASSPGGYQETQYF
TGTGCCAGCAGCCCCGGGGGGTACCAAGAGACCCAGTACTTC
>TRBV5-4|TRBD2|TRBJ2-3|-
CASARGAGDTDTQYF
TGTGCCAGCGCCCGGGGAGCGGGGGATACAGATACGCAGTATTTT
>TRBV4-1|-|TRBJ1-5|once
CASSQEWPASPPQHF
TGCGCCAGCAGCCAAGAATGGCCCGCTTCACCGCCCCAGCATTTT
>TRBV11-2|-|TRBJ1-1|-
CASSFQSPEAFF
TGTGCCAGCAGCTTCCAATCCCCTGAAGCTTTCTTT
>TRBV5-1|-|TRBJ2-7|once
CASSLALGARAYEQYF
TGCGCCAGCAGCTTGGCGTTGGGGGCACGGGCCTACGAGCAGTACTTC
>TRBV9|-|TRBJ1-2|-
CASSVASTGPLGGYTF
TGTGCCAGCAGCGTAGCTTCCACAGGTCCCTTGGGAGGCTACACCTTC
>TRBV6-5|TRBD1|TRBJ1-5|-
CASSPKGAFQPQHF
TGTGCCAGCAGCCCTAAGGGGGCTTTTCAGCCCCAGCATTTT
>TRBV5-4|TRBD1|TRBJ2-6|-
CASSTGGAGSGANVLTF
TGTGCCAGCAGCACAGGGGGCGCTGGCTCTGGGGCCAACGTCCTGACTTTC
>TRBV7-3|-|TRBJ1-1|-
CASSAQMNTEAFF
TGTGCCAGCAGCGCCCAGATGAACACTGAAGCTTTCTTT
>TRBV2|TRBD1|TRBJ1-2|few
CASGTGGYGYTF
TGTGCCAGCGGGACAGGGGGATATGGCTACACCTTC
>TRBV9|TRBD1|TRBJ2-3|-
CASSVGGGQGTDTQYF
TGTGCCAGCAGCGTAGGAGGGGGACAGGGCACAGATACGCAGTATTTT
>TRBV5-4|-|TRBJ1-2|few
CASSPAGVRGYTF
TGTGCCAGCAGCCCGGCGGGGGTTAGGGGCTACACCTTC
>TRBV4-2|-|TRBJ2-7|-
CASSQFLGGSYEQYF
TGTGCCAGCAGCCAATTTCTGGGGGGCTCCTACGAGCAGTACTTC
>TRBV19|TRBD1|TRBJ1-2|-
CASSIGTGALYGYPF
TGTGCCAGTAGTATAGGGACAGGGGCCCTCTATGGCTACCCCTTC
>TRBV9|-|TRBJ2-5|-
CASSPGDRETQYF
TGTGCCAGCTCGCCAGGGGATCGGGAGACCCAGTACTTC
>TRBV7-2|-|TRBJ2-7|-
CASSPSQARSYEQYF
TGTGCCAGCAGCCCCAGCCAGGCCCGGTCCTACGAGCAGTACTTC
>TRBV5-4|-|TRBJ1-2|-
CASSLGGSGNGYTF
TGTGCCAGCAGCTTGGGAGGCAGTGGAAACGGCTACACCTTC
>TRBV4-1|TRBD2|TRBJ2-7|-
CASSPRWSSGSYEQYF
TGCGCCAGCAGCCCAAGGTGGTCTAGCGGCTCCTACGAGCAGTACTTC
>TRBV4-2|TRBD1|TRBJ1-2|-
CASSHVPGQGIIDYGYTF
TGTGCCAGCAGCCATGTACCCGGACAGGGTATTATCGACTATGGCTACACCTTC
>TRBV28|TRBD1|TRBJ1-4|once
CASSSRDRKATNEKLFF
TGTGCCAGCAGTTCCCGGGACAGAAAAGCAACTAATGAAAAACTGTTTTTT
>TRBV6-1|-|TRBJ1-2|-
CASRTTGAVLNYTF
TGTGCCAGCAGGACAACTGGTGCCGTCTTAAACTACACCTTC
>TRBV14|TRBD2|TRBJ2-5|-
CASSNLLAGLETQYF
TGTGCCAGCAGCAACCTGCTAGCGGGCCTTGAGACCCAGTACTTC
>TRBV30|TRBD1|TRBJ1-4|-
CAWTPGQGTEKLFF
TGTGCCTGGACTCCGGGACAGGGGACTGAAAAACTGTTTTTT
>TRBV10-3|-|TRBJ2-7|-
CAISDHSRGPYEQYF
TGTGCCATCAGTGACCACTCCAGGGGCCCCTACGAGCAGTACTTC
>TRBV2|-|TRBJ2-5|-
CASREWQGRETQYF
TGTGCCAGCAGGGAATGGCAGGGTAGAGAGACCCAGTACTTC
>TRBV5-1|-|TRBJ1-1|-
CASSLAQGTTEAFF
TGCGCCAGCAGCTTGGCCCAGGGGACCACTGAAGCTTTCTTT
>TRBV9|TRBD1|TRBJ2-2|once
CASNRQGAGNTGELFF
TGTGCCAGCAACCGACAGGGGGCGGGCAACACCGGGGAGCTGTTTTTT
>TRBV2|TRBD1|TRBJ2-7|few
CASSELRQGLSSYEQYF
TGTGCCAGCAGTGAACTTAGACAGGGGTTGTCGTCCTACGAGCAGTACTTC
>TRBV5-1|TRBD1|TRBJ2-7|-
CASSPDRGYEQYF
TGCGCCAGCAGCCCGGACAGGGGGTACGAGCAGTACTTC
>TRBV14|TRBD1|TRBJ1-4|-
CASSLTGVNEKLFF
TGTGCCAGCAGCCTTACAGGGGTTAATGAAAAACTGTTTTTT
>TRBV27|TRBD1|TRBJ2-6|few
CASRSTGLNSGANVLTF
TGTGCCAGCAGGTCGACAGGGCTAAACTCTGGGGCCAACGTCCTGACTTTC
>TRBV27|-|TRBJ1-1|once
CASAGAGNTEAFF
TGTGCCAGCGCGGGGGCTGGGAACACTGAAGCTTTCTTT
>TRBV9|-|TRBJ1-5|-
CASSPGGGNQPQHF
TGTGCCAGCAGCCCCGGCGGGGGCAATCAGCCCCAGCATTTT
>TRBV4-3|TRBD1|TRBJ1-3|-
CASSQDLPGTGGTIYF
TGCGCCAGCAGCCAAGATCTCCCTGGGACAGGGGGCACCATATATTTT
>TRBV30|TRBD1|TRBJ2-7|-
CAWRGQASYEQYF
TGTGCCTGGAGGGGACAGGCCTCCTACGAGCAGTACTTC
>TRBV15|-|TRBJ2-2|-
CATSREAVTGELFF
TGTGCCACCAGCAGAGAAGCGGTCACCGGGGAGCTGTTTTTT
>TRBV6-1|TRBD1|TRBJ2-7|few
CASRGDRGRYEQYF
TGTGCCAGCAGGGGGGACAGGGGGAGGTACGAGCAGTACTTC
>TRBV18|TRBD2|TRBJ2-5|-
CASSPPGLAWETQYF
TGTGCCAGCTCACCACCGGGACTAGCCTGGGAGACCCAGTACTTC
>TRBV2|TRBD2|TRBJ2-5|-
CASSEMTSAETQYF
TGTGCCAGCAGTGAAATGACTAGCGCGGAGACCCAGTACTTC
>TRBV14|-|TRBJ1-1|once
CASSPITGLRGMNTEAFF
TGTGCCAGCAGCCCGATAACAGGGCTACGGGGAATGAACACTGAAGCTTTCTTT